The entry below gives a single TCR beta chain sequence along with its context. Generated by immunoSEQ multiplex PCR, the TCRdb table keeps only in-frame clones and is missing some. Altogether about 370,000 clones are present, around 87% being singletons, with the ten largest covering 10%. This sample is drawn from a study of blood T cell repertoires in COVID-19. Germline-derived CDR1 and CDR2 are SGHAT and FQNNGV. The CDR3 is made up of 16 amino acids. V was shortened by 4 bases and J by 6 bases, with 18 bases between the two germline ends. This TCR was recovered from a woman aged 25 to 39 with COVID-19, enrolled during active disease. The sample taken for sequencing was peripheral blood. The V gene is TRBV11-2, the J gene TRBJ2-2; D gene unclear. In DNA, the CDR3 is TGTGCCAGCAGCTACAACGTAGCCGGAGCCGCCGGGGAGCTGTTTTTT. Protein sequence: CASSYNVAGAAGELFF.